This T cell receptor beta chain derives from a study of blood T cell repertoires in COVID-19. Turning to the study itself: Specimens from acute and convalescent COVID-19 originated in the United States, Italy and Spain. The cDNA or gDNA used as material had been derived from T cells, B-cell-depleted T cells, or PBMCs.

In the study's own analysis: Reference gene primers were amplified, and this amplification served to estimate nucleated cell counts. Repertoires were generated with immunoSEQ multiplex PCR, while TCRdb's copy carries only in-frame clones and drops some. V and J calls and clone size are copied from that table; D and trimming were computed from the DNA. The table has about 490,000 clones, approximately 85% seen once; the top ten hold approximately 3.2%. The material sequenced was peripheral blood. The receptor comes from a human donor in a cohort sampled during active COVID-19.

CDR3 nucleotides: TGTGCCAGCAGCGGACAGGGAGATCAGCCCCAGCATTTT. Its translation is CASSGQGDQPQHF. This rearrangement joins TRBV5-6 to TRBJ1-5; 8 bases line up with TRBD1. The CDR3 sequence is 13 residues long. The germline gives CDR1 SGHDT, CDR2 YYEEEE. J was trimmed by 5 bases and V by 4 bases; bases with no gene match: 2. Complete variable domain (other parts from reference TRBV5-6 and TRBJ1-5): DAGVTQSPTHLIKTRGQQVTLRCSPKSGHDTVSWYQQALGQGPQFIFQYYEEEERQRGNFPDRFSGHQFPNYSSELNVNALLLGDSALYLCASSGQGDQPQHFGDGTRLSIL.